This T cell receptor (beta chain) was sequenced during a study of T cell responses to AZD1222 COVID-19 vaccine. Turning to the study itself: Pooling was applied to second doses at about 4 or about 12 weeks.

Notes on the study in general: At baseline, seropositivity was found in only six or seven AZD1222 recipients.

Profiling relied on immunoSEQ multiplex PCR, and the TCRdb table lists in-frame clones only, not all of them. The repertoire holds 130,000 to 150,000 clones, with approximately 94% as singletons. In the case of this clone: Its antigen is currently unknown.

V gave up 1 base and J gave up 9 bases, with 6 bases separating them. The CDR3 spans 11 residues. The germline V gene encodes CDR1 SNHLY and CDR2 FYNNEI. This chain uses TRBV2 with TRBJ1-1, with no clear D. The receptor's source is an adult in good health. This specimen consisted of peripheral blood, obtained on day 0 of AZD1222 vaccination. The CDR3 loop reads CASSEDFKAFF. Written as DNA, the CDR3 is TGTGCCAGCAGTGAAGACTTTAAAGCTTTCTTT.